This T cell receptor (beta chain) was sequenced during a study of metastatic and nonmetastatic thyroid tumors. Study overall: Thyroid patients, malignant and benign, had repertoires compared across blood and tumor or nodule tissue.

Patients underwent thyroid surgery, and none had received any treatment before it. Notes on the study in general: According to reports, the diversity of TCR beta was significantly higher in malignant thyroid tumors than in benign nodules, and this held in both blood and tumor samples.

Trimming cost V 4 bases and J 5 bases, with 14 bases left between them. Per the germline V gene, CDR1 is MNHEY and CDR2 is SVGEGT. This CDR3 comprises 15 residues. This clone qualifies as medium-sized. Its antigen is not known. As originally analysed: The authors used CDR3 differences across clinicopathological groups to build a distant-metastasis classifier for papillary thyroid cancer. TCRdb redid the clone calls on the PCR reads using MiXCR. The V and J calls and clone size are TCRdb's, not the authors'. This table has 20,000 to 25,000 clones, around 19% appearing once. This sequence originates from a female donor with papillary thyroid cancer or a benign thyroid nodule (not recorded which). Some clones in this sample may be carry-over from other donors' samples. The sequenced sample consisted of blood. The chain is built from TRBV6-2 or TRBV6-3 and TRBJ2-2; no firm D call. The CDR3 is CASSSDLMTTGELFF. The CDR3 nucleotides read TGTGCCAGCAGTTCTGACCTCATGACGACCGGGGAGCTGTTTTTT.